The 30 T cell receptor beta chains in this list originate from one sample, sequenced in a study of STAT3 mutations in large granular lymphocyte leukemia. Their antigen targets remain unknown. The study's findings and limits: Every T-LGLL patient had at least one immunodominant TCRbeta clonotype.

Assay: immunoSEQ multiplex PCR; the TCRdb copy retains only in-frame clones and omits some. The sample lists approximately 10,000 clones, 87% occurring once. Sequencing was carried out using peripheral blood mononuclear cells. Source of these receptors: a man between 60 and 70 years old with T-cell large granular lymphocyte leukemia. Some clones in this sample may be carry-over from other donors' samples.

The V and J genes are TRBV7-9 and TRBJ1-2; 7 bases are a match to TRBD1. The CDR3 is 15 amino acids. Germline V gene data show CDR1 as SEHNR and CDR2 as FQNEAQ (reference sequence). Trimming took 5 bases from V and 4 from J; bases not matched to a gene: 10. The CDR3 loop is CASSPEGQFGYGYTF. The DNA of the CDR3 is TGTGCCAGCAGCCCGGAGGGACAGTTTGGCTATGGCTACACCTTC.

CDR3 sequence reads: CASSIGQGLEYEQFF. The DNA of the CDR3 is TGTGCCAGCAGCATCGGACAGGGGCTGGAATATGAGCAGTTCTTC. The chain combines TRBV5-4 with TRBJ2-1; 9 positions match TRBD1. The length of the CDR3 is 15 residues. V shed 4 bases, J shed 8 bases, and the junction held 10 bases outside the gene matches. The germline V gene has CDR1 SGHNT and CDR2 YYREEE (reference sequence). The complete variable domain, with remaining parts taken from reference TRBV5-4 and TRBJ2-1, reads ETGVTQSPTHLIKTRGQQVTLRCSSQSGHNTVSWYQQALGQGPQFIFQYYREEENGRGNFPPRFSGLQFPNYSSELNVNALELDDSALYLCASSIGQGLEYEQFFGPGTRLTVL.

This chain uses TRBV5-1 with TRBJ2-5; D perhaps matches TRBD2 (5 bases). Trimming took 6 bases from V and 4 from J, leaving 16 bases between them. Per germline, CDR1 SGHRS and CDR2 YFSETQ. The length of the CDR3 is 14 residues. CDR3: CASTSTGSGETQYF. For the CDR3, the DNA is TGCGCCAGCACCTCAACGGGGAGCGGAGAGACCCAGTACTTC. The variable domain in full, completed from reference TRBV5-1 and TRBJ2-5, reads KAGVTQTPRYLIKTRGQQVTLSCSPISGHRSVSWYQQTPGQGLQFLFEYFSETQRNKGNFPGRFSGRQFSNSRSEMNVSTLELGDSALYLCASTSTGSGETQYFGPGTRLLVL.

This clone was counted a few times. The genes are TRBV2 and TRBJ1-2; 9 positions match TRBD1. Germline values: CDR1 SNHLY, CDR2 FYNNEI. V shed 6 bases, J shed 8 bases, and the junction held 4 bases outside the gene matches. CDR3 length: 12 amino acids. CDR3 amino acids: CASSATGGGYTF. The CDR3 region has the DNA TGTGCCAGCAGCGCCACAGGGGGCGGCTACACCTTC.

CDR3 DNA: TGTGCCAGCAGCGTGGACAGGGCTACCACTGAAGCTTTCTTT. This sequence encodes CASSVDRATTEAFF. The chain is built from TRBV9 and TRBJ1-1, with 8 nucleotides matching TRBD1. This CDR3 has 14 residues. After removal of 2 bases from V and 4 bases from J, the junction contained 4 bases not matched to a gene. Per germline, CDR1 SGDLS and CDR2 YYNGEE.

The V call is TRBV29-1, the J call TRBJ2-2; the match to TRBD2 covers 12 bases. The CDR3 spans 13 residues. CDR1 and CDR2 (germline): SQVTM, ANQGSEA. After removal of 6 bases from V and 5 bases from J, the junction contained 1 base not matched to a gene. CDR3 loop: CSVTSGGTGELFF. The DNA of the CDR3 is TGCAGCGTCACTAGCGGGGGGACCGGGGAGCTGTTTTTT.

V is TRBV6-5 and J is TRBJ1-5; possibly TRBD1 for D (6 bases). The length of the CDR3 is 14 residues. The V end was cut by 3 bases, the J end by 7 bases, with 13 bases between. Germline V gene data show CDR1 as MNHEY and CDR2 as SVGAGI. CDR3 amino acids: CASSYAGAGQPQHF. The CDR3 DNA sequence: TGTGCCAGCAGTTATGCAGGGGCCGGACAGCCCCAGCATTTT.

The V gene is TRBV9, the J gene TRBJ2-2; no definite D call. The germline V gene encodes CDR1 SGDLS and CDR2 YYNGEE. The V and J ends lost 0 bases and 4 bases respectively, with 7 bases between them. This CDR3 has 14 amino acids. The CDR3 bases are TGTGCCAGCAGCGTAGGGCCAGTCACCGGGGAGCTGTTTTTT. This encodes CASSVGPVTGELFF.

The V gene is TRBV7-8, the J gene TRBJ2-7, with TRBD1 identical over 8 bases. This CDR3 is built from 15 residues. CDR1 and CDR2 from the germline V gene are SGHVS and FQNEAQ. V gave up 4 bases and J gave up 2 bases; unmatched junction bases: 7. CDR3 protein: CASSSRTGLTYEQYF. The CDR3 bases are TGTGCCAGCAGCTCCAGGACAGGGCTTACCTACGAGCAGTACTTC. Using reference TRBV7-8 and TRBJ2-7 for the parts outside the CDR3, the full variable domain is GAGVSQSPRYKVAKRGQDVALRCDPISGHVSLFWYQQALGQGPEFLTYFQNEAQLDKSGLPSDRFFAERPEGSVSTLKIQRTQQEDSAVYLCASSSRTGLTYEQYFGPGTRLTVT.

The chain links TRBV7-2 to TRBJ2-7; no reliable D call. This CDR3 spans 14 amino acids. The V end was cut by 5 bases, the J end by 3 bases, with 14 bases between. Germline CDR1 and CDR2: SGHTA and FQGNSA. CDR3 loop: CASSPTPTVYEQYF. CDR3 in DNA: TGTGCCAGCAGCCCGACTCCTACAGTCTACGAGCAGTACTTC.

CDR3 coding DNA: TGTGCCAGCAGGATCCGGGTCCACGGGGAGCTGTTTTTT. Amino acid sequence: CASRIRVHGELFF. This chain links TRBV6-5 with TRBJ2-2; D gene ambiguous. Germline V gene lookup returns CDR1 MNHEY and CDR2 SVGAGI. This CDR3 contains 13 residues. V lost 6 bases, J lost 7 bases, and 12 bases lay in between.

In DNA, the CDR3 is TGTGCCGGGGCCCGGGGGGGGACCGCTGTGGACGAGCAGTACTTC. It translates to CAGARGGTAVDEQYF. The chain uses TRBV7-2 and TRBJ2-7; 8 nucleotides agree with TRBD2. Germline trimming cut 11 bases from V and 5 bases from J; bases unmatched to any gene: 17. Germline values: CDR1 SGHTA, CDR2 FQGNSA. The CDR3 covers 15 residues.

This sequence joins TRBV28 and TRBJ1-1; tentative D call: TRBD1 (5 bases). The germline V gene has CDR1 MDHEN and CDR2 SYDVKM. The V gene lost 10 bases and the J gene lost 0 bases, with 15 bases spanning the gap. This CDR3 spans 14 amino acids. CDR3 coding DNA: TGTGCCACCGTCGGGGGTTGGGTGAACACTGAAGCTTTCTTT. Translation: CATVGGWVNTEAFF.

This chain uses TRBV28 with TRBJ2-7; D gene ambiguous. Germline V gene data show CDR1 as MDHEN and CDR2 as SYDVKM. This CDR3 comprises 13 residues. V was shortened by 5 bases and J by 4 bases, with 12 bases between the two germline ends. The CDR3 here is CASSPPPAYEQYF. The CDR3 region has the DNA TGTGCCAGCAGTCCCCCCCCCGCGTACGAGCAGTACTTC. The entire variable domain, with the rest obtained from reference TRBV28 and TRBJ2-7, is as follows: DVKVTQSSRYLVKRTGEKVFLECVQDMDHENMFWYRQDPGLGLRLIYFSYDVKMKEKGDIPEGYSVSREKKERFSLILESASTNQTSMYLCASSPPPAYEQYFGPGTRLTVT.

A word on this clone: Sequence at one end of the junction differs from germline and may be a read error. The chain links TRBV5-4 to TRBJ1-1, with no clear D. The CDR3 loop spans 14 amino acids. Looked up from germline, CDR1 is SGHNT and CDR2 is YYREEE (reference sequence). CDR3 sequence: CASSPAHPNAEAFF. As DNA, the CDR3 is TGTGCCAGCAGCCCGGCACATCCGAACGCTGAAGCTTTCTTT. The complete variable domain, with remaining parts taken from reference TRBV5-4 and TRBJ1-1, reads ETGVTQSPTHLIKTRGQQVTLRCSSQSGHNTVSWYQQALGQGPQFIFQYYREEENGRGNFPPRFSGLQFPNYSSELNVNALELDDSALYLCASSPAHPNAEAFFGQGTRLTVV.

CDR3 amino acids: CSVARDGGYEQYF. CDR3 coding DNA: TGCAGCGTTGCCCGGGACGGAGGGTACGAGCAGTACTTC. This chain connects TRBV29-1 to TRBJ2-7; weak D call: TRBD2 (6 bases). Germline V lookup: CDR1 SQVTM, CDR2 ANQGSEA. The CDR3 loop spans 13 amino acids. Trimming pared 4 bases from V and 4 bases from J, leaving 14 bases between.

The chain couples TRBV28 to TRBJ2-7, with a possible D match to TRBD1 (5 bases). The CDR3 has 15 residues. Trimming stripped 6 bases from V and 0 bases from J, with 15 bases between. Germline lookup yields CDR1 MDHEN and CDR2 SYDVKM. The CDR3 sequence is CASRTLQVLSYEQYF. The CDR3 region has the DNA TGTGCCAGCAGGACTTTACAGGTCCTCTCCTACGAGCAGTACTTC.

V usage is TRBV18 and J usage is TRBJ2-5; D possibly uses TRBD1 or TRBD2 (5 bases each). Trimming left V 6 bases short and J 2 bases short, with 10 bases between. The CDR3 runs 13 residues. Looked up from germline, CDR1 is KGHSH and CDR2 is LQKENI. The CDR3 DNA sequence: TGTGCCAGCTCCCGAGGGGCACAAGAGACCCAGTACTTC. This gives the protein CASSRGAQETQYF.

V is TRBV28 and J is TRBJ1-1, with D perhaps TRBD1 (5 bases). The CDR3 spans 14 residues. V was clipped by 8 bases and J by 2 bases, with 15 bases between them. Germline assignment: CDR1 MDHEN and CDR2 SYDVKM. In nucleotides, the CDR3 is TGTGCCAGCTGCGGAGGGGCCCTAAACACTGAAGCTTTCTTT. This sequence encodes CASCGGALNTEAFF.

The chain joins TRBV5-1 to TRBJ2-7; 7 positions match TRBD1. This CDR3 comprises 16 residues. CDR1 and CDR2 from the germline V gene are SGHRS and YFSETQ. V lost 4 bases and J lost 2; bases outside the gene matches: 12. The DNA for the CDR3 is TGCGCCAGCAGCAACCCCCCTCTGACAGGGACCTACGAGCAGTACTTC. It yields the protein CASSNPPLTGTYEQYF.

This clone was observed a single time. The rearrangement uses TRBV27 and TRBJ2-5; no clear D. The length of the CDR3 is 15 residues. The V and J ends lost 5 bases and 4 bases respectively, with 17 bases between them. Per the germline V gene, CDR1 is MNHEY and CDR2 is SMNVEV (reference sequence). Written as DNA, the CDR3 is TGTGCCAGCAGTGGACGTGCAGAATTGGCAGAGACCCAGTACTTC. This translates into CASSGRAELAETQYF.

The V call is TRBV7-8, the J call TRBJ2-1; 15 bases agree with TRBD2. CDR1 is SGHVS, CDR2 FQNEAQ, per germline. The ends lost 1 base at V and 7 bases at J; junction bases unmatched: 5. The CDR3 is 17 residues long. CDR3 nucleotides: TGTGCCAGCAGCTTAGGGACTAGCGGGAGGGCCCAAAATGAGCAGTTCTTC. Translating it yields CASSLGTSGRAQNEQFF. Based on the CDR3 plus reference TRBV7-8 and TRBJ2-1, the full variable domain is GAGVSQSPRYKVAKRGQDVALRCDPISGHVSLFWYQQALGQGPEFLTYFQNEAQLDKSGLPSDRFFAERPEGSVSTLKIQRTQQEDSAVYLCASSLGTSGRAQNEQFFGPGTRLTVL.

J is TRBJ2-7 and V is TRBV5-1; no reliable D call. Between the trimmed V and J ends, which lost 6 bases and 7 bases, there was a span of 20 bases. The germline gives CDR1 SGHRS, CDR2 YFSETQ. The CDR3 length is 14 residues. The CDR3, as DNA: TGCGCCAGCACCCTAACTACCCCCGGAAAGGAGCAGTACTTC. Amino acids: CASTLTTPGKEQYF. The full variable domain, completed using reference TRBV5-1 and TRBJ2-7, is KAGVTQTPRYLIKTRGQQVTLSCSPISGHRSVSWYQQTPGQGLQFLFEYFSETQRNKGNFPGRFSGRQFSNSRSEMNVSTLELGDSALYLCASTLTTPGKEQYFGPGTRLTVT.

The chain employs TRBV19 and TRBJ2-7; D assignment may be TRBD1 or TRBD2 (5 bases each). The germline V gene encodes CDR1 LNHDA and CDR2 SQIVND (reference sequence). The CDR3 has 16 amino acids. V lost 5 bases to trimming and J lost 0 bases, with 17 bases between them. Here the CDR3 reads CASSVSPGTVSYEQYF. The CDR3 DNA is TGTGCCAGTAGTGTCTCCCCCGGGACGGTCTCCTACGAGCAGTACTTC. Together with reference TRBV19 and TRBJ2-7, the CDR3 gives the full variable domain: DGGITQSPKYLFRKEGQNVTLSCEQNLNHDAMYWYRQDPGQGLRLIYYSQIVNDFQKGDIAEGYSVSREKKESFPLTVTSAQKNPTAFYLCASSVSPGTVSYEQYFGPGTRLTVT.

V and J are TRBV19 and TRBJ2-7; possible D gene TRBD1, 5 bases. Per germline, CDR1 LNHDA and CDR2 SQIVND (reference sequence). The V gene lost 6 bases and the J gene lost 0 bases, with 15 bases spanning the gap. The CDR3 has 15 amino acids. The CDR3 nucleotides are TGTGCCAGTAGGAAGGGGCTGGCGAGCTCCTACGAGCAGTACTTC. Amino acid sequence: CASRKGLASSYEQYF.

The chain joins TRBV18 to TRBJ2-3; 10 bases are shared with TRBD1. CDR1 KGHSH and CDR2 LQKENI come from the germline V gene. CDR3 length: 17 amino acids. The trim removed 3 bases at V and 2 bases at J, leaving 8 bases unmatched. The DNA for the CDR3 is TGTGCCAGCTCACCGGGACAGGGGAGAGGGGACACAGATACGCAGTATTTT. The encoded protein is CASSPGQGRGDTDTQYF.

CDR3 bases: TGCGCCAGCAGCGCTACAGGGCGGGAGGGGGAGACCCAGTACTTC. Protein: CASSATGREGETQYF. The chain links TRBV5-1 to TRBJ2-5; TRBD2 matches at 9 bases. CDR1 and CDR2 (germline): SGHRS, YFSETQ. The CDR3 runs 15 residues. The J segment lost 5 bases and the V segment lost 4 bases, leaving 9 bases of the junction unmatched.

This clone was observed a single time. The genes are TRBV15 and TRBJ2-7, with D possibly being TRBD1 or TRBD2 (7 bases each). Trimming pared 10 bases from V and 3 bases from J, leaving 16 bases between. The CDR3 extends over 13 amino acids. Looked up from germline, CDR1 is LNHNV and CDR2 is YYDKDF (reference sequence). The CDR3: CAIRSGGGYEQYF. For the CDR3, the DNA is TGTGCCATCCGCTCAGGGGGGGGCTACGAGCAGTACTTC.

V usage is TRBV7-9 and J usage is TRBJ2-7, with TRBD2 matching 14 bases. Germline V gene sequence: CDR1 SEHNR, CDR2 FQNEAQ (reference sequence). The CDR3 extends over 15 amino acids. Losses at the gene ends were 3 bases for V and 4 bases for J; bases not matched to a gene: 2. The CDR3 DNA is TGTGCCAGCAGCTTGACTAGCGGGAGGGGGTACGAGCAGTACTTC. Translating gives CASSLTSGRGYEQYF.

V usage is TRBV7-3 and J usage is TRBJ1-1; D is possibly TRBD1 (6 bases). The CDR3 consists of 14 residues. Trimming left V 5 bases short and J 1 base short, with 11 bases between. Germline V gene sequence: CDR1 SGHTA, CDR2 FQGTGA. The CDR3 loop is CASSRGGANTEAFF. The CDR3 nucleotides are TGTGCCAGCAGCAGAGGGGGAGCGAACACTGAAGCTTTCTTT.